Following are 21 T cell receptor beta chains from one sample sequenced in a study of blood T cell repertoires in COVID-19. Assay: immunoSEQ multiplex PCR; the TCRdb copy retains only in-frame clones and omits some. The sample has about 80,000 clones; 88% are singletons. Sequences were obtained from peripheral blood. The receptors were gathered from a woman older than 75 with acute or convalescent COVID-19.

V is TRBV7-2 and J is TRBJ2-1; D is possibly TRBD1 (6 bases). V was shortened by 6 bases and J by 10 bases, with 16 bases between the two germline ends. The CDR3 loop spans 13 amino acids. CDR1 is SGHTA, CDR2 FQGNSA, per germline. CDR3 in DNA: TGTGCCAGCAGACTTACAGGGTCAGGCGAGCAGTTCTTC. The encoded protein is CASRLTGSGEQFF.

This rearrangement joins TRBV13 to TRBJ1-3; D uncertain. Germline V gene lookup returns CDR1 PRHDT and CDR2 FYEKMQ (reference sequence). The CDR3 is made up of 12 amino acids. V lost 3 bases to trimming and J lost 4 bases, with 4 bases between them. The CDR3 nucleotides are TGTGCCAGCAGCTTTCAGGGAAACACCATATATTTT. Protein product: CASSFQGNTIYF.

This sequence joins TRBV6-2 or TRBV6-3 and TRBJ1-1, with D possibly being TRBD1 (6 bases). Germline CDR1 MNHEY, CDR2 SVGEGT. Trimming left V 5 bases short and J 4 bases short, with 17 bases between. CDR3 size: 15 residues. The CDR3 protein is CASSPQGSVGTEAFF. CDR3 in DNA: TGTGCCAGCAGTCCACAGGGCTCTGTGGGCACTGAAGCTTTCTTT.

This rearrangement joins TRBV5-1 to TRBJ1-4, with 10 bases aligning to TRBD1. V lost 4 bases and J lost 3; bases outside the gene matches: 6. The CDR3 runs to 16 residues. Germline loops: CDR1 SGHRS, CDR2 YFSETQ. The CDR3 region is CASSEGQGYANEKLFF. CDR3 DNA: TGCGCCAGCAGCGAGGGACAGGGGTATGCTAATGAAAAACTGTTTTTT.

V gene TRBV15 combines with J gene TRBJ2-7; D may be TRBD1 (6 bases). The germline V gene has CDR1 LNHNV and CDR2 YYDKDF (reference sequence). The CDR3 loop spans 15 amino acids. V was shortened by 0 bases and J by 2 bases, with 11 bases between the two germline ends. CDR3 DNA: TGTGCCACCAGCAGAGAGGCAGGGGTGGCCTACGAGCAGTACTTC. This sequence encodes CATSREAGVAYEQYF.

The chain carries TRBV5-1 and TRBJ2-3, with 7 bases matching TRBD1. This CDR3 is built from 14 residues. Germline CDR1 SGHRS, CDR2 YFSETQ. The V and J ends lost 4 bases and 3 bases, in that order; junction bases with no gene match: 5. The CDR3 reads CASSTGDRTDTQYF. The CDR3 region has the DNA TGCGCCAGCAGCACAGGGGACAGAACAGATACGCAGTATTTT.

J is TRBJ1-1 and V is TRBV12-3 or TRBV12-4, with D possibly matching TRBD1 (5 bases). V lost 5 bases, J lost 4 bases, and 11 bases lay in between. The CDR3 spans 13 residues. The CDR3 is CASSQDISTEAFF. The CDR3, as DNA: TGTGCCAGCAGTCAGGACATCTCCACTGAAGCTTTCTTT.

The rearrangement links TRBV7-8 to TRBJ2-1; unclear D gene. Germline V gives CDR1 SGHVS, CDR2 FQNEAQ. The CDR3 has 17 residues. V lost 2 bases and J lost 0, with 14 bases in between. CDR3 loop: CASSLLTTSSSYNEQFF. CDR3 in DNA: TGTGCCAGCAGCTTATTAACTACCTCGAGCTCCTACAATGAGCAGTTCTTC.

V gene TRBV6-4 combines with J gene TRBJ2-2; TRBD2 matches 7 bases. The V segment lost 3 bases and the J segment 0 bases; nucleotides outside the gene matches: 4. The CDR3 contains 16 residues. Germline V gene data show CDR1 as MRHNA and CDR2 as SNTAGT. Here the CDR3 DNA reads TGTGCCAGCAGTGAAGGGACTACGACGAACACCGGGGAGCTGTTTTTT. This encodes CASSEGTTTNTGELFF.

The CDR3 DNA sequence: TGTGCCAGTAGTACCCGGGACAGAGCCCCTTATGGCTACACCTTC. Its protein is CASSTRDRAPYGYTF. This rearrangement joins TRBV19 to TRBJ1-2; 7 bases match TRBD1. The CDR3 has 15 residues. Germline assignment: CDR1 LNHDA and CDR2 SQIVND (reference sequence). The V gene end was trimmed by 4 bases and the J gene end by 5 bases; junction bases not matched to a gene: 10.

The CDR3 DNA reads TGTGCCAGCTCACCGGACAGGCGCACAGATACGCAGTATTTT. Its translation: CASSPDRRTDTQYF. The rearrangement uses TRBV18 and TRBJ2-3, with 7 nucleotides matching TRBD1. The germline CDR1 and CDR2 sequences are KGHSH and LQKENI. CDR3 length: 14 residues. V lost 3 bases, J lost 1 base, and 1 base stayed unmatched.

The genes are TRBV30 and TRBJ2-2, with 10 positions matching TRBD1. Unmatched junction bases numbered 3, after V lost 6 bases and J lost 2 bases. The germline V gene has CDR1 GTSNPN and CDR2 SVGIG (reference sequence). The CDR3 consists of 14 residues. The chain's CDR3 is CACRTGGNTGELFF. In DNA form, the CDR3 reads TGTGCCTGCCGGACAGGGGGTAACACCGGGGAGCTGTTTTTT. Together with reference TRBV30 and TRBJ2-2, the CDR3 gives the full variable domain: SQTIHQWPATLVQPVGSPLSLECTVEGTSNPNLYWYRQAAGRGLQLLFYSVGIGQISSEVPQNLSASRPQDRQFILSSKKLLLSDSGFYLCACRTGGNTGELFFGEGSRLTVL.

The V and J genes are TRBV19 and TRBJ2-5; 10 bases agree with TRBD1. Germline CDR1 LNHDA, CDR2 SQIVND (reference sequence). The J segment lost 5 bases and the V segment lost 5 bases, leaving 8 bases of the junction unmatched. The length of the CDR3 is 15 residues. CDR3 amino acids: CASSSPGTGDETQYF. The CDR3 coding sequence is TGTGCCAGTAGTTCTCCCGGGACAGGGGATGAGACCCAGTACTTC. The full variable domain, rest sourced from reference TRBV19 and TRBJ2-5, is DGGITQSPKYLFRKEGQNVTLSCEQNLNHDAMYWYRQDPGQGLRLIYYSQIVNDFQKGDIAEGYSVSREKKESFPLTVTSAQKNPTAFYLCASSSPGTGDETQYFGPGTRLLVL.

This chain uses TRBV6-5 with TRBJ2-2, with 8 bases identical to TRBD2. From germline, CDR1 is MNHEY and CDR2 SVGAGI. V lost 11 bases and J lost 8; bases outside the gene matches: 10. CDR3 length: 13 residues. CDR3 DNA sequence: TGTGCCGCCTGCCGCGGGGGGCGTGGGGAGCTGTTTTTT. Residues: CAACRGGRGELFF.

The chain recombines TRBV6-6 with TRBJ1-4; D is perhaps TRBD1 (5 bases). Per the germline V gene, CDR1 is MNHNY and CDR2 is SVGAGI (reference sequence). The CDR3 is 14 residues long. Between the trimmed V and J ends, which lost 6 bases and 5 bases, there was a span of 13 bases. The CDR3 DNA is TGTGCCAGCAGAATGGACATCGTGAATGAAAAACTGTTTTTT. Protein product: CASRMDIVNEKLFF.

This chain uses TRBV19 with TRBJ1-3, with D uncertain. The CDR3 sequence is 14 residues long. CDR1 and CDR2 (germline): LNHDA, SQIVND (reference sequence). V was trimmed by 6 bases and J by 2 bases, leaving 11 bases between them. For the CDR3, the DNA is TGTGCCAGTAGCCCTGAGGAGGCTGGAAACACCATATATTTT. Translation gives CASSPEEAGNTIYF.

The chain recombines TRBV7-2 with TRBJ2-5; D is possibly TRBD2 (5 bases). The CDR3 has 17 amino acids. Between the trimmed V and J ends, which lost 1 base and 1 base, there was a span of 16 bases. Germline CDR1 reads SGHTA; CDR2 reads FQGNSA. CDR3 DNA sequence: TGTGCCAGCAGCTTAGTTGGGTCAGGTGGAGGCCAAGAGACCCAGTACTTC. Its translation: CASSLVGSGGGQETQYF.

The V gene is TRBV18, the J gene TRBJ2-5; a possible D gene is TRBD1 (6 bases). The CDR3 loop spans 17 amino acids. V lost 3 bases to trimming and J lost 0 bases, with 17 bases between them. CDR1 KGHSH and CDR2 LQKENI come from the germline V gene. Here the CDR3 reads CASSPKDGQSYQETQYF. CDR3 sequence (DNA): TGTGCCAGCTCACCGAAGGACGGACAGTCATACCAAGAGACCCAGTACTTC.

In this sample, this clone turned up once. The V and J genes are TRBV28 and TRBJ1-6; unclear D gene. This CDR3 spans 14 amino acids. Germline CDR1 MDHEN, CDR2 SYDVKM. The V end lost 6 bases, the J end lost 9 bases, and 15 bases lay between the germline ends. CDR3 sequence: CASSGGVRVSPLHF. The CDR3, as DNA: TGTGCCAGCAGCGGCGGGGTTCGAGTTTCACCCCTCCACTTT. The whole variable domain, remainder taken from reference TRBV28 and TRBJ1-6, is DVKVTQSSRYLVKRTGEKVFLECVQDMDHENMFWYRQDPGLGLRLIYFSYDVKMKEKGDIPEGYSVSREKKERFSLILESASTNQTSMYLCASSGGVRVSPLHFGNGTRLTVT.

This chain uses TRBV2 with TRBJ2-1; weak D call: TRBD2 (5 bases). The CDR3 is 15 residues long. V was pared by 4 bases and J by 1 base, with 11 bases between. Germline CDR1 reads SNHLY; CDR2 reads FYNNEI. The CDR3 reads CASSGESGSYNEQFF. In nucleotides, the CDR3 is TGTGCCAGCAGTGGGGAGAGCGGATCCTACAATGAGCAGTTCTTC.

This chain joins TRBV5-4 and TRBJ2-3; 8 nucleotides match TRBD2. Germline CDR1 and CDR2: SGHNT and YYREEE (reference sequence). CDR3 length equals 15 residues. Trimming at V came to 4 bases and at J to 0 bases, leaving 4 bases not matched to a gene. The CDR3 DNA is TGTGCCAGCAGCGGCACTAGCGGAAGCACAGATACGCAGTATTTT. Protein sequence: CASSGTSGSTDTQYF.